The subject of this entry is one T cell receptor beta chain. These data originate in a study of blood T cell repertoires in COVID-19. In the source study's methods: For nucleated cells, counts were estimated from reference gene primer amplification. Profiled with immunoSEQ multiplex PCR; TCRdb holds only in-frame clones, not every one. V and J calls and clone size are copied from that table; D and trimming were computed from the DNA. The table lists roughly 500,000 clones, nearly 90% of them singletons, with approximately 0.9% in the top ten. The CDR3 covers 13 residues. Germline V lookup: CDR1 SQVTM, CDR2 ANQGSEA. Trimming removed 4 bases from V and 2 bases from J; junction bases left unmatched: 2. The Seattle site enrolled patients during active infection and followed them longitudinally.

The rearrangement joins TRBV29-1 to TRBJ1-5; TRBD1 agrees at 7 bases. The material sequenced was peripheral blood. The TCR comes from a man between 18 and 35 years old with COVID-19, enrolled during active disease. The CDR3 here is CSVADRGNQPQHF. CDR3 DNA sequence: TGCAGCGTTGCTGACAGGGGCAATCAGCCCCAGCATTTT.